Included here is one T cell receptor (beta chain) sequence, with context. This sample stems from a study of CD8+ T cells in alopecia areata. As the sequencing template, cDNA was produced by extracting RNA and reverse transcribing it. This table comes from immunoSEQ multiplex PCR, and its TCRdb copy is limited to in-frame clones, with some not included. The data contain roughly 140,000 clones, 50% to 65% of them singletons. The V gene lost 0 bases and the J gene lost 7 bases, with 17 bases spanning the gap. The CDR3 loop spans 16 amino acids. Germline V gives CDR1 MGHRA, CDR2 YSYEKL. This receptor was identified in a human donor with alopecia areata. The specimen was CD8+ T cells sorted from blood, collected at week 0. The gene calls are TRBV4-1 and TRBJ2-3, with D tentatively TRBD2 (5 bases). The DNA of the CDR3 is TGCGCCAGCAGCCAAGATGAAACTAGTTCACACTATACGCAGTATTTT. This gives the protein CASSQDETSSHYTQYF.